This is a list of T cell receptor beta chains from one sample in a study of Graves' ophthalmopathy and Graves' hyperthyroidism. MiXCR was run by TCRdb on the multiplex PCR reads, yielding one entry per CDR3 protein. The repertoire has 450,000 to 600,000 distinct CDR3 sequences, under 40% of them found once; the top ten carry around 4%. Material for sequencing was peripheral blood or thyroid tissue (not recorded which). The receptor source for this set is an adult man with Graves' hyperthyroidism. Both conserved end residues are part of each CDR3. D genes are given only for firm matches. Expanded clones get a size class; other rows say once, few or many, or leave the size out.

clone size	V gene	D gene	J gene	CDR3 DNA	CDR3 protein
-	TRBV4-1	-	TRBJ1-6	TGCGCCAGCAGCCAAGATGAAGCAGAAATTAATTCACCCCTCCACTTT	CASSQDEAEINSPLHF
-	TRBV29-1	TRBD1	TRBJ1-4	TGCAGCGTTGGCTACAGGGGGCGGCGAAATGAAAAACTGTTTTTT	CSVGYRGRRNEKLFF
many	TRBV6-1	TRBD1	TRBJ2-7	TGTGCCAGCAGTGATGGGACAGGGGTCGACGAGCAGTACTTC	CASSDGTGVDEQYF
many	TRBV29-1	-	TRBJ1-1	TGCAGCGTTGAAGGCAAGGGGATGGCTACAGGCCAAGCTTTCTTT	CSVEGKGMATGQAFF
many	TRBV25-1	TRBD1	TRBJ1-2	TGTGCCAGCAGCGACGACAGGGTTAAAATCTATGGCTACACCTTC	CASSDDRVKIYGYTF
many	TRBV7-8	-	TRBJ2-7	TGTGCCAGCAGCTTGAACCAAGGCTCCGAGCAGTACTTC	CASSLNQGSEQYF
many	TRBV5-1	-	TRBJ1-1	TGCGCCAGCAGCCAGCCGGGGCGGAACACTGAAGCTTTCTTT	CASSQPGRNTEAFF
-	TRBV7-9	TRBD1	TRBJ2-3	TGTGCCAGCAGCTTAGAGGGGGCGATTACAGATACGCAGTATTTT	CASSLEGAITDTQYF
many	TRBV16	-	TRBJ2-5	TGTGCCAGCAGCCGCGACACGCAAGAGACCCAGTACTTC	CASSRDTQETQYF
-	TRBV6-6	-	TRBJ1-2	TGTGCCAGCAGTCCCGCCCATGACAGTTATGGCTACACCTTC	CASSPAHDSYGYTF
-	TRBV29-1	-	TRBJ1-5	TGCAGCTTGGACAGTAGCAATCAGCCCCAGCATTTT	CSLDSSNQPQHF
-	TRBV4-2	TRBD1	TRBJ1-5	TGTGCCAGCAGCTTGAGCACAGGGGGCAATCAGCCCCAGCATTTT	CASSLSTGGNQPQHF
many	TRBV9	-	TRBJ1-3	TGTGCCAGCAGCGTAGAAGGCAACTCTGGAAACACCATATATTTT	CASSVEGNSGNTIYF
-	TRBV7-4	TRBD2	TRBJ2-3	TGTGCCAGCAGCCCCAGCCGACTAGCGGCTAGCACAGATACGCAGTATTTT	CASSPSRLAASTDTQYF
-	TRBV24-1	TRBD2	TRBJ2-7	TGTGCCACCAGTGCTAGACTAGCGGGGGGCAGCGAGCAGTACTTC	CATSARLAGGSEQYF
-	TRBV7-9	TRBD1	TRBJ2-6	TGTGCCAGCAGTACCTCCGGGACAGGGAATGGGGCCAACGTCCTGACTTTC	CASSTSGTGNGANVLTF
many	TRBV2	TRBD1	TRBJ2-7	TGTGCCAGCGGGGGACAGACCTCCTACGAGCAGTACTTC	CASGGQTSYEQYF
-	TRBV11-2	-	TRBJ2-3	TGTGCCAGCAGCTCACTCCCCGGGGATACGCAGTATTTT	CASSSLPGDTQYF
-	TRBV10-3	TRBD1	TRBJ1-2	TGTGCCTGGAGCCTTTCCGGGACAGGGCTGGGCGGCTACACCTTC	CAWSLSGTGLGGYTF
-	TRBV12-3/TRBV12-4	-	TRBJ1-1	TGTGCCAGCAGAATTCAGGGGAGGCACACTGAAGCTTTCTTT	CASRIQGRHTEAFF
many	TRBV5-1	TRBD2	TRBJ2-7	TGCGCCAGCAGCCCAACCCCGGGACTAGCGGTCTCCTACGAGCAGTACTTC	CASSPTPGLAVSYEQYF
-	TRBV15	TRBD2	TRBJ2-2	TGTGCCACCAGCAGAGATCTAGCGGGAGGCGCGAACACCGGGGAGCTGTTTTTT	CATSRDLAGGANTGELFF
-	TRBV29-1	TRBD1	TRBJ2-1	TGCAGCGTTGACGGACAGGGGACATACAATGAGCAGTTCTTC	CSVDGQGTYNEQFF
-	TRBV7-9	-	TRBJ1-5	TGTGCCAGCAGCTCGGGACTAGAAGGGGGTCAGCCCCAGCATTTT	CASSSGLEGGQPQHF
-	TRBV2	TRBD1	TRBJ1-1	TGTGCCAGCAGTGCCTCAAGCGGGAGGGGGCAAATGAACACTGAAGCTTTCTTT	CASSASSGRGQMNTEAFF
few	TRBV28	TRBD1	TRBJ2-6	TGTGCCAGCTCGGGACAGGGGCCCTCTGGGGCCAACGTCCTGACTTTC	CASSGQGPSGANVLTF
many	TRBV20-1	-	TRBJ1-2	TGCAGTGCTAGAGGCCCTCCCACAGGTGACCATAACTATGGCTACACCTTC	CSARGPPTGDHNYGYTF
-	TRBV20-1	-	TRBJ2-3	TGCAGTGCTCGACGAGGGGAGACGCAGTATTTT	CSARRGETQYF